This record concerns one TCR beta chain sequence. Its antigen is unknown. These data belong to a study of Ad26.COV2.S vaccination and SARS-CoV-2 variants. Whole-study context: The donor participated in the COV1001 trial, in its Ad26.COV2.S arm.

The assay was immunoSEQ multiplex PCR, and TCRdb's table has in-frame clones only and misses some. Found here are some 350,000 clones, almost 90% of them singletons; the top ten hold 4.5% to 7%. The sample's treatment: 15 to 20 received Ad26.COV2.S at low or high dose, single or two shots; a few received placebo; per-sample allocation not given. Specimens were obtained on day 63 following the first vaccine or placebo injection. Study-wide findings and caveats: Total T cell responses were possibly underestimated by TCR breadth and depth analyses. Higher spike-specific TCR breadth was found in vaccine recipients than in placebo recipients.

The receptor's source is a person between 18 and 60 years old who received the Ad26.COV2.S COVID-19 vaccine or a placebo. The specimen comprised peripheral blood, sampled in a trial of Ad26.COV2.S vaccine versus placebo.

The CDR3, as DNA: TGTGCCAGCAGCGCTCTTAATGAAAAACTGTTTTTT. Its translation: CASSALNEKLFF. The chain recombines TRBV28 with TRBJ1-4; D is undetermined. The V end lost 6 bases, the J end lost 4 bases, and 6 bases lay between the germline ends. The CDR3 extends over 12 amino acids. CDR1 is MDHEN and CDR2 is SYDVKM in the germline V gene.